This TCR beta chain is from a study of T cell clones after liver transplantation. About the research overall: Blood was drawn pre-transplant, before withdrawal, and after full or failed withdrawal.

The CDR3 runs 15 residues. Trimming took off 4 bases at V and 1 base at J, with 11 bases between the two ends. The germline CDR1 and CDR2 sequences are SGHTA and FQGNSA. Generated by immunoSEQ multiplex PCR, the TCRdb table keeps only in-frame clones and is missing some. This sample carries roughly 100,000 clones, approximately 79% of them seen once, and the ten largest clones take around 2.9%. The sequences come from CD4+ T cells from blood, collected around 44 months after liver transplant. This sequence joins TRBV7-2 and TRBJ1-3, with D perhaps TRBD1 (5 bases). The TCR originated in a human patient who received a liver transplant. The graft donor may have given rise to some T cells. CDR3 in amino acids: CASSWGGSSGNTIYF. The CDR3, as DNA: TGTGCCAGCAGCTGGGGGGGGTCTTCTGGAAACACCATATATTTT.